The 24 T cell receptor beta chains given below trace back to one sample, sequenced in a study of T cell repertoires in cytomegalovirus infection. TCRdb fed the reads into MiXCR, producing one record per CDR3 protein. The repertoire holds around 300,000 distinct CDR3 sequences, with less than 25% as singletons. Antigens for these TCRs are unknown. Sequenced material: cultured PBMCs, taken from culture after CMV antigen stimulation. Source of these receptors: a human donor in good health (CMV status not recorded). Some clones in this sample may be carry-over from other donors' samples.

This clonotype showed up just a few times. The rearrangement links TRBV7-8 to TRBJ1-6; TRBD1 matches 9 bases. The V and J ends lost 2 bases and 9 bases, in that order; junction bases with no gene match: 11. The CDR3 loop spans 17 amino acids. The V gene's germline CDR1 is SGHVS and CDR2 FQNEAQ. CDR3: CASSLLGTGLSGSPLHF. As DNA, the CDR3 is TGTGCCAGCAGCTTATTGGGGACAGGGCTATCGGGTTCACCCCTCCACTTT.

Turning to this clonotype: One base away lies a much larger clone, so this may be a sequencing read error. The genes are TRBV7-2 and TRBJ1-4, with D unresolved. Germline-derived CDR1 and CDR2 are SGHTA and FQGNSA. The CDR3 has 16 amino acids. The CDR3 nucleotides read TGTGCCAGCACCTTAAACTCATTGACAACTAATGAAAAACTGTTTTTT. Translating gives CASTLNSLTTNEKLFF.

The chain has TRBV28 and TRBJ2-7, with D possibly being TRBD2 (6 bases). The CDR3 is 13 residues long. V was pared by 6 bases and J by 5 bases, with 14 bases between. In germline, CDR1 is MDHEN, CDR2 SYDVKM. CDR3 loop: CASRNPGVDEQYF. In nucleotides, the CDR3 is TGTGCCAGCAGAAACCCGGGAGTTGACGAGCAGTACTTC.

The sample holds a few counts of this clonotype. The chain is built from TRBV20-1 and TRBJ2-7; TRBD2 agrees at 11 bases. Germline-derived CDR1 and CDR2 are DFQATT and SNEGSKA (reference sequence). Germline trimming cut 0 bases from V and 6 bases from J; bases unmatched to any gene: 22. CDR3 size: 20 residues. The CDR3 DNA follows: TGCAGTGCTAGAGATCCTGTTTGTGTTAGCGGGAGGGCGGAGCCCTGCGAGCAGTACGTC. Protein sequence: CSARDPVCVSGRAEPCEQYV.

To note about this clonotype: At one boundary the junction diverges from the germline segment, which might be a read error. This rearrangement joins TRBV4-1 to TRBJ1-2; the D gene is possibly TRBD1 (5 bases). The CDR3 runs 13 residues. Germline V CDR1 and CDR2: MGHRA, YSYEKL. CDR3 DNA: TGCGCCAGCAGCCACTCGCAGGGTTATGGCTACACCTTT. This sequence encodes CASSHSQGYGYTF.

This clonotype was observed at least ten times. The chain employs TRBV7-2 and TRBJ1-3; TRBD1 agrees at 8 bases. This CDR3 spans 13 amino acids. Germline V lookup: CDR1 SGHTA, CDR2 FQGNSA. Trimming cost V 7 bases and J 11 bases; bases outside gene matches: 10. CDR3 coding DNA: TGTGCCAGCATACAAGGGACAGGTCGTCCCATATATTTT. Encoded protein: CASIQGTGRPIYF.

This chain joins TRBV20-1 and TRBJ2-3; D might be TRBD2 (6 bases). The V gene's germline CDR1 is DFQATT and CDR2 SNEGSKA (reference sequence). Trimming shortened V by 3 bases and J by 0 bases, and 16 bases separated the two germline ends. The CDR3 covers 16 residues. CDR3 residues: CSARPIPSGSTDTQYF. CDR3 nucleotides: TGCAGTGCTAGGCCCATCCCCAGCGGGAGCACAGATACGCAGTATTTT.

This clonotype was picked up many times. The V and J genes are TRBV12-3 or TRBV12-4 and TRBJ1-5; TRBD1 matches 8 bases. With 6 bases clipped from V and 6 bases from J, the junction kept 16 bases outside the gene matches. The CDR3 is 17 amino acids. The DNA for the CDR3 is TGTGCCAGCAGCGCGTTTGAAAGACAGGGGTTTCGTCAGCCCCAGCATTTT. It is translated as CASSAFERQGFRQPQHF.

This clonotype has only one observation. Its ends do not fully match the called genes, so a read error is possible. The chain combines TRBV12-3 or TRBV12-4 with TRBJ1-3; D not resolved. The CDR3 spans 12 residues. The CDR3 DNA is TGTGCCAGCAGTCCTCCTGGAAACTCCATATATTTT. It yields the protein CASSPPGNSIYF.

This clonotype occurred a few times. This chain links TRBV27 with TRBJ2-3; 9 bases align to TRBD2. CDR1 and CDR2 from the germline V gene are MNHEY and SMNVEV (reference sequence). This CDR3 has 14 amino acids. Trimming removed 2 bases from V and 6 bases from J; junction bases left unmatched: 3. The CDR3 region has the DNA TGTGCCAGCAGTTTACTAGCGGGATTGGATACGCAGTATTTT. The encoded protein is CASSLLAGLDTQYF.

The gene calls are TRBV7-9 and TRBJ1-1, with TRBD1 matching over 9 bases. The germline V gene has CDR1 SEHNR and CDR2 FQNEAQ (reference sequence). The CDR3 runs to 14 residues. Germline trimming cut 5 bases from V and 4 bases from J; bases unmatched to any gene: 5. The CDR3 spells CASSVGQGSTEAFF. The CDR3 DNA is TGTGCCAGCAGCGTGGGACAGGGAAGCACTGAAGCTTTCTTT.

This clonotype came up many times. V usage is TRBV7-2 and J usage is TRBJ2-1, with 7 positions matching TRBD1. The CDR3 has 15 amino acids. Germline assignment: CDR1 SGHTA and CDR2 FQGNSA. The V and J ends lost 1 base and 10 bases, in that order; junction bases with no gene match: 10. The CDR3 loop reads CASSLVPDRHREQFF. In nucleotides, the CDR3 is TGTGCCAGCAGCTTAGTTCCGGACAGGCACAGGGAGCAGTTCTTC.

CDR3 sequence: CASKLAGRDEQFF. The CDR3 nucleotides read TGTGCCAGCAAACTAGCGGGAAGGGATGAGCAGTTCTTC. The chain carries TRBV2 and TRBJ2-1; 10 bases match TRBD2. V lost 7 bases and J lost 8; bases outside the gene matches: 5. The CDR3 is 13 residues long. Germline V gene data show CDR1 as SNHLY and CDR2 as FYNNEI.

This clonotype was seen at least ten times. This rearrangement joins TRBV7-2 to TRBJ2-6; D uncertain. The CDR3 is made up of 15 amino acids. Germline lookup yields CDR1 SGHTA and CDR2 FQGNSA. Trimming pared 5 bases from V and 4 bases from J, leaving 12 bases between. The CDR3 reads CASSIGPTGANVLTF. CDR3 bases: TGTGCCAGCAGCATCGGGCCGACCGGGGCCAACGTCCTGACTTTC.

The chain is built from TRBV12-3 or TRBV12-4 and TRBJ2-1; TRBD2 agrees at 7 bases. Germline trimming cut 3 bases from V and 8 bases from J; bases unmatched to any gene: 10. CDR3 size: 15 residues. The CDR3 spells CASSFYQRDGDEQFF. CDR3 sequence (DNA): TGTGCCAGCAGTTTTTACCAGCGGGATGGGGATGAGCAGTTCTTC.

This rearrangement joins TRBV27 to TRBJ2-3; 14 bases agree with TRBD2. Trimming removed 9 bases from V and 5 bases from J; junction bases left unmatched: 10. Germline V gene data show CDR1 as MNHEY and CDR2 as SMNVEV (reference sequence). There are 16 residues in the CDR3. CDR3 loop: CASRLAGGPSGDTQYF. In DNA form, the CDR3 reads TGTGCCAGTCGACTAGCGGGAGGGCCCTCTGGAGATACGCAGTATTTT.

V usage is TRBV11-2 and J usage is TRBJ2-2; D is unresolved. Germline lookup yields CDR1 SGHAT and CDR2 FQNNGV. V lost 5 bases to trimming and J lost 5 bases, with 9 bases between them. This CDR3 spans 13 amino acids. This CDR3 is CASSVGLTGELFF. CDR3 bases: TGTGCCAGCAGCGTGGGGTTGACCGGGGAGCTGTTTTTT.

This clonotype was seen more than once but under ten times. The V and J genes are TRBV7-6 and TRBJ2-2; TRBD2 matches 8 bases. This CDR3 is built from 15 residues. V lost 5 bases and J lost 3; bases outside the gene matches: 5. Germline V gives CDR1 SGHVS, CDR2 FNYEAQ. CDR3 coding DNA: TGTGCCAGCAGCCATGGACTAGCAGACACCGGGGAGCTGTTTTTT. This encodes CASSHGLADTGELFF.

In its sample, this clonotype was seen many times. The rearrangement uses TRBV12-5 and TRBJ2-7; D may be TRBD2 (6 bases). Germline V gives CDR1 LGHNT, CDR2 FRNRAP. The CDR3 is 13 amino acids. Trimming removed 3 bases at V and 2 bases at J, with 8 bases between. The CDR3 is CASGFSGAYEQYF. The CDR3 coding sequence is TGTGCTAGTGGTTTTTCGGGGGCCTACGAGCAGTACTTC. Full variable domain (rest looked up from reference TRBV12-5 and TRBJ2-7): DARVTQTPRHKVTEMGQEVTMRCQPILGHNTVFWYRQTMMQGLELLAYFRNRAPLDDSGMPKDRFSAEMPDATLATLKIQPSEPRDSAVYFCASGFSGAYEQYFGPGTRLTVT.

This clonotype was seen ten or more times. This chain uses TRBV12-3 or TRBV12-4 with TRBJ2-1, with unresolved D. CDR3 length equals 13 residues. Trimming pared 5 bases from V and 8 bases from J, leaving 13 bases between. The CDR3 DNA follows: TGTGCCAGCAGTCTCACCCTGGGTGATGAGCAGTTCTTC. Residues: CASSLTLGDEQFF.

This clonotype was observed a handful of times. The CDR3 region has the DNA TGTGCCAGCAGTTTTAGGACTATGGTGGAGACCCAGTACTTC. This sequence encodes CASSFRTMVETQYF. The chain links TRBV12-3 or TRBV12-4 to TRBJ2-5; D might be TRBD2 (6 bases). Trimming pared 3 bases from V and 5 bases from J, leaving 13 bases between. The CDR3 is made up of 14 amino acids.

Turning to this clonotype: The conserved closing phenylalanine or tryptophan is absent in this CDR3, likely reflecting a read error. The chain joins TRBV19 to TRBJ2-1; D is unclear. CDR3 size: 13 residues. V was cut by 0 bases and J by 9 bases, with 9 bases left in between. The V gene's germline CDR1 is LNHDA and CDR2 SQIVND (reference sequence). The CDR3 bases are TGTGCCAGTAGTATAGATAGTTGGGGTGAGCAGTTCTTA. Amino acids: CASSIDSWGEQFL.

Remarks on this clonotype: A single base separates this from a much larger clone, so it may be a read error. In DNA form, the CDR3 reads TGTGCCAGCAGCTTTCAGGGGGCCAAAAGCATTCAGTACTTC. Its protein is CASSFQGAKSIQYF. J is TRBJ2-4 and V is TRBV5-4; 8 positions match TRBD1. Germline V CDR1 and CDR2: SGHNT, YYREEE (reference sequence). CDR3 length equals 14 residues.

This chain uses TRBV12-3 or TRBV12-4 with TRBJ2-6; D not resolved. The CDR3 contains 13 residues. With 10 bases removed from V and 4 bases from J, the gap between germline ends came to 11 bases. In DNA form, the CDR3 reads TGTGCCAACGTCGGGTCGGGGGCCAACGTCCTGACTTTC. Protein sequence: CANVGSGANVLTF.